The 24 T cell receptor beta chains below all came from one sample that was sequenced in a study. Treg sorting used a CD4+CD25+CD127-/low gate. TCRdb fed the 5' RACE reads into MiXCR, producing one record per CDR3 protein. The profile shows tens of thousands of distinct CDR3 sequences, approximately 27% of them singletons. Specimen: tumor-infiltrating Tregs sorted from the breast tumor. The source of these receptors is a female donor with breast cancer.

In this sample, this clonotype turned up many times. The chain is built from TRBV20-1 and TRBJ2-3, with 13 bases fitting TRBD2. The germline CDR1 and CDR2 sequences are DFQATT and SNEGSKA (reference sequence). J was trimmed by 6 bases and V by 6 bases; bases with no gene match: 9. CDR3 length equals 15 residues. The CDR3, as DNA: TGCAGTGCGAAAACTAGCGGGGGGGCCTCGGATACGCAGTATTTT. This encodes CSAKTSGGASDTQYF.

V is TRBV4-1 and J is TRBJ2-1; 10 bases agree with TRBD2. In germline, CDR1 is MGHRA, CDR2 YSYEKL. The CDR3 has 16 residues. Trimming at V came to 3 bases and at J to 9 bases, leaving 11 bases not matched to a gene. CDR3 bases: TGCGCCAGCAGCCAGAAAGCCGGGACTAGCGTATTTGAGCAGTTCTTC. Translating gives CASSQKAGTSVFEQFF.

There are many counts of this clonotype. V is TRBV3-1 and J is TRBJ2-7, with D unresolved. V shed 4 bases and J shed 6 bases, with 19 bases lying between them. Germline assignment: CDR1 LGHDT and CDR2 YNNKEL (reference sequence). The CDR3 covers 15 residues. This CDR3 is CASSPLDGVPTEQYF. CDR3 bases: TGTGCCAGCAGCCCTCTCGACGGAGTCCCTACCGAGCAGTACTTC.

This clonotype was detected many times. The chain links TRBV5-1 to TRBJ1-1; D gene unclear. Germline-derived CDR1 and CDR2 are SGHRS and YFSETQ. The CDR3 spans 14 residues. V was cut by 0 bases and J by 0 bases, with 6 bases left in between. The CDR3 sequence is CASSLDTMNTEAFF. In nucleotides, the CDR3 is TGCGCCAGCAGCTTGGACACCATGAACACTGAAGCTTTCTTT.

This clonotype was observed at least ten times. The chain links TRBV28 to TRBJ2-7; D is undetermined. The CDR3 runs 14 residues. The V and J ends lost 5 bases and 4 bases respectively, with 15 bases between them. Germline assignment: CDR1 MDHEN and CDR2 SYDVKM. Here the CDR3 DNA reads TGTGCCAGCAGTCCCGGACGGGTGGGGTACGAGCAGTACTTC. Translation gives CASSPGRVGYEQYF.

The chain links TRBV7-2 to TRBJ1-2, with D tentatively TRBD1 (5 bases). Deletions cut 3 bases from V and 8 bases from J, with 16 bases between. Looked up from germline, CDR1 is SGHTA and CDR2 is FQGNSA. There are 14 residues in the CDR3. CDR3: CASSFREAGKGYTF. CDR3 nucleotide sequence: TGTGCCAGCAGCTTCAGGGAGGCAGGGAAAGGCTACACCTTC.

A few counts support this clonotype. V gene TRBV7-2 combines with J gene TRBJ1-2, with D unclear. V was shortened by 5 bases and J by 5 bases, with 21 bases between the two germline ends. The CDR3 is 16 amino acids. Germline V gene sequence: CDR1 SGHTA, CDR2 FQGNSA. The CDR3, as DNA: TGTGCCAGCAGCCCCGGTCTCGTCCCATTTGGTTATGGCTACACCTTC. Amino acid sequence: CASSPGLVPFGYGYTF.

With respect to this clonotype: One end of the junction varies from germline; a read error may be responsible. The CDR3, as DNA: TGCGCCAGCGGCCAAGATGCGACAGGGGGCTTTGAAAAACTGTTTTTT. It encodes CASGQDATGGFEKLFF. This chain joins TRBV4-1 and TRBJ1-4, with 10 bases matching TRBD1. In germline, CDR1 is MGHRA, CDR2 YSYEKL. The CDR3 contains 16 residues.

This clonotype came up a few times. The V and J genes are TRBV18 and TRBJ2-2; D gene ambiguous. The CDR3 is 13 amino acids. Trimming cost V 4 bases and J 6 bases, with 9 bases left between them. CDR1 is KGHSH and CDR2 is LQKENI in the germline V gene. In DNA, the CDR3 is TGTGCCAGCTCACTAGAGGCGGCCGGGGAGCTGTTTTTT. Protein product: CASSLEAAGELFF.

This clonotype was seen ten or more times. The CDR3 sequence: CSAKQGGGSTDTQYF. The CDR3 DNA reads as TGCAGTGCGAAACAGGGCGGGGGTAGCACAGATACGCAGTATTTT. The genes are TRBV20-1 and TRBJ2-3, with TRBD2 as a possible D gene (7 bases). V lost 6 bases to trimming and J lost 0 bases, with 16 bases between them. CDR3 length equals 15 residues. Germline CDR1 DFQATT, CDR2 SNEGSKA (reference sequence).

The chain carries TRBV4-3 and TRBJ2-5, with 10 bases fitting TRBD2. The V and J ends lost 2 bases and 9 bases, in that order; junction bases with no gene match: 9. The CDR3 contains 15 residues. The germline gives CDR1 LGHNA, CDR2 YSLEER. The CDR3 spells CASSQLAGGTTPQYF. The CDR3 nucleotides read TGCGCCAGCAGCCAATTAGCGGGAGGAACCACACCCCAGTACTTC.

This rearrangement joins TRBV20-1 to TRBJ2-5; D is perhaps TRBD2 (5 bases). Trimming took off 4 bases at V and 4 bases at J, with 19 bases between the two ends. Germline V gene lookup returns CDR1 DFQATT and CDR2 SNEGSKA (reference sequence). This CDR3 has 15 residues. The CDR3 spells CSATNGENPSETQYF. In DNA, the CDR3 is TGCAGTGCTACGAACGGGGAAAACCCTTCAGAGACCCAGTACTTC.

The sample holds many counts of this clonotype. The genes are TRBV2 and TRBJ1-1; D uncertain. Trimming stripped 4 bases from V and 0 bases from J, with 3 bases between. Germline CDR1 reads SNHLY; CDR2 reads FYNNEI. The CDR3 consists of 12 residues. CDR3 nucleotides: TGTGCCAGCAGTGTGGTGAACACTGAAGCTTTCTTT. Protein product: CASSVVNTEAFF.

The J gene is TRBJ2-4, the V gene TRBV5-4; 8 bases fit TRBD1. Germline CDR1 SGHNT, CDR2 YYREEE (reference sequence). V was pared by 6 bases and J by 8 bases, with 10 bases of the junction left unmatched. The CDR3 totals 14 residues. The CDR3 bases are TGTGCCAGCACCCCAGACAGGGGCGTAGACATTCAGTACTTC. Translation gives CASTPDRGVDIQYF.

This clonotype was counted many times. J is TRBJ2-3 and V is TRBV7-8, with D unclear. The ends were cut back, 7 bases at V and 2 bases at J, with 13 bases in the middle. The germline gives CDR1 SGHVS, CDR2 FQNEAQ. CDR3 length equals 14 residues. The CDR3 region has the DNA TGTGCCAGCATTCCGGGTGCCGCCACAGATACGCAGTATTTT. As protein: CASIPGAATDTQYF.

The chain combines TRBV13 with TRBJ2-2, with a tentative D call TRBD2 (7 bases). Germline V lookup: CDR1 PRHDT, CDR2 FYEKMQ (reference sequence). The CDR3 totals 16 residues. The ends were cut back, 5 bases at V and 4 bases at J, with 17 bases in the middle. CDR3 nucleotide sequence: TGTGCCAGCAGCGACACGGGGGCTAGCGGCACCGGGGAGCTGTTTTTT. Translated, it gives CASSDTGASGTGELFF.

V is TRBV27 and J is TRBJ2-1; 12 nucleotides match TRBD2. V was pared by 5 bases and J by 14 bases, with 10 bases of the junction left unmatched. The CDR3 sequence is 14 residues long. Germline V gives CDR1 MNHEY, CDR2 SMNVEV (reference sequence). The CDR3 is CASSPLTSGSSKFF. The CDR3, as DNA: TGTGCCAGCAGTCCCCTGACTAGCGGGAGTTCCAAGTTCTTC.

This clonotype was observed a handful of times. This chain joins TRBV6-4 and TRBJ2-2, with D maybe TRBD2 (6 bases). Germline CDR1 is MRHNA and CDR2 is SNTAGT. The V end was cut by 5 bases, the J end by 4 bases, with 14 bases between. The CDR3 is 15 residues long. CDR3 in DNA: TGTGCCAGCAGTCCGGGACTCACATTCACCGGGGAGCTGTTTTTT. Amino acid sequence: CASSPGLTFTGELFF.

The CDR3: CASSGGVGELFF. The DNA of the CDR3 is TGTGCCAGCAGTGGGGGGGTCGGGGAGCTGTTTTTT. The chain couples TRBV25-1 to TRBJ2-2; tentatively, D is TRBD2 (6 bases). The CDR3 totals 12 residues. Trimming shortened V by 4 bases and J by 7 bases, and 7 bases separated the two germline ends. Germline V gives CDR1 MGHDK, CDR2 SYGVNS.

Only a few counts were recorded for this clonotype. The rearrangement joins TRBV11-1 to TRBJ2-3; the D is unclear. CDR1 and CDR2 (germline): SGHAT, FQDESV (reference sequence). The CDR3 runs 13 residues. V was clipped by 3 bases and J by 4 bases, with 8 bases between them. CDR3 bases: TGTGCCAGCAGCTTCGAGCCACCAGATACGCAGTATTTT. Its protein product is CASSFEPPDTQYF.

The rearrangement joins TRBV6-5 to TRBJ1-3; D ambiguous. V was shortened by 6 bases and J by 1 base, with 10 bases between the two germline ends. The CDR3 has 14 amino acids. CDR1 is MNHEY, CDR2 SVGAGI, per germline. CDR3 region: CASRMISSGNTIYF. The CDR3 nucleotides read TGTGCCAGCAGAATGATTAGTTCTGGAAACACCATATATTTT.

About this clonotype itself: The conserved phenylalanine or tryptophan normally closing the CDR3 is absent here, so this likely arose from a read error. This chain links TRBV5-1 with TRBJ1-1, with D perhaps TRBD1 (6 bases). Looked up from germline, CDR1 is SGHRS and CDR2 is YFSETQ. The CDR3 is 14 amino acids. Trimming left V 5 bases short and J 1 base short, with 12 bases between. CDR3: CASRLQTGNTEAFS. The CDR3 DNA reads TGCGCCAGCAGGCTTCAGACAGGGAACACTGAAGCTTTCTCT.

For this clonotype: A much bigger clone sits one base away, suggesting this may be a read error. The rearrangement links TRBV9 to TRBJ1-5; TRBD1 is a possible D gene (5 bases). CDR3 length: 15 residues. CDR1 is SGDLS and CDR2 is YYNGEE in the germline V gene. CDR3 sequence reads: CAGSPLGTSNQPQHF. CDR3 nucleotide sequence: TGTGCCGGCAGCCCACTCGGGACTAGCAATCAGCCCCAGCATTTT.

This clonotype has at least ten counts. The chain joins TRBV10-3 to TRBJ2-5; D might be TRBD1 (5 bases). The V end lost 0 bases, the J end lost 7 bases, and 12 bases lay between the germline ends. CDR1 and CDR2 from the germline V gene are ENHRY and SYGVKD. There are 14 residues in the CDR3. CDR3 amino acids: CAISESTGLATQYF. The CDR3 region has the DNA TGTGCCATCAGTGAGTCAACAGGCTTAGCGACCCAGTACTTC.